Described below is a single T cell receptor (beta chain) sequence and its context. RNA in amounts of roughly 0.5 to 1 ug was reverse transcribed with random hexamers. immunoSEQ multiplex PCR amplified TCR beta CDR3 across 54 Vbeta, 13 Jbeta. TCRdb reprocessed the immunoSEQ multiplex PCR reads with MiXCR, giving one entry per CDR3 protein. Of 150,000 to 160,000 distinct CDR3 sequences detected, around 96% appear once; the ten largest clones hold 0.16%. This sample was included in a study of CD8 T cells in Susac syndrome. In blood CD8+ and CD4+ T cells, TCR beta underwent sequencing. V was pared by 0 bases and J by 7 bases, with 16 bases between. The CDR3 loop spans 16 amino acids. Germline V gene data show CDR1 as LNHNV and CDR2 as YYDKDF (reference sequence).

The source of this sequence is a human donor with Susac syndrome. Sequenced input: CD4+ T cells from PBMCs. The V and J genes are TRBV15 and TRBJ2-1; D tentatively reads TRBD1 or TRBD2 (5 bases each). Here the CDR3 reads CATSRDGVGQRNEQFF. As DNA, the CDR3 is TGTGCCACCAGCAGAGACGGGGTCGGACAACGAAATGAGCAGTTCTTC. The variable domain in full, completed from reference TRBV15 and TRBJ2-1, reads DAMVIQNPRYQVTQFGKPVTLSCSQTLNHNVMYWYQQKSSQAPKLLFHYYDKDFNNEADTPDNFQSRRPNTSFCFLDIRSPGLGDTAMYLCATSRDGVGQRNEQFFGPGTRLTVL.